The 32 T cell receptor beta chains below all came from one sample that was sequenced in a study of a mutant IDH1 vaccine in newly diagnosed glioma. Antigens of these TCRs are unknown. Time point indicated: week 11, during vaccination. Each vaccine dose was 300 ug of mutant IDH1 20-mer peptide, with topical imiquimod. Only in-frame clones appear in the TCRdb table, and some are missing; sequencing was by immunoSEQ multiplex PCR. This sample yields under 150,000 clones, of which around three quarters are seen a single time; 5.5% belongs to the top ten. This specimen was PBMCs, taken from a glioma patient whose treatment included an IDH1 peptide vaccine. The receptors derive from a man in his forties with glioma.

This clone has only one observation. This rearrangement joins TRBV30 to TRBJ2-2; maybe TRBD1 (6 bases). Trimming shortened V by 0 bases and J by 5 bases, and 16 bases separated the two germline ends. The CDR3 length is 16 residues. CDR1 is GTSNPN, CDR2 SVGIG, per germline (reference sequence). CDR3 protein: CAWSVASQRGTGELFF. The CDR3 DNA sequence: TGTGCCTGGAGTGTGGCTTCCCAGAGGGGGACCGGGGAGCTGTTTTTT. Variable domain in full (rest from reference TRBV30 and TRBJ2-2): SQTIHQWPATLVQPVGSPLSLECTVEGTSNPNLYWYRQAAGRGLQLLFYSVGIGQISSEVPQNLSASRPQDRQFILSSKKLLLSDSGFYLCAWSVASQRGTGELFFGEGSRLTVL.

The rearrangement joins TRBV19 to TRBJ2-5, with 7 bases that match TRBD2. With 5 bases clipped from V and 5 bases from J, the junction kept 11 bases outside the gene matches. The CDR3 runs to 15 residues. CDR1 is LNHDA and CDR2 is SQIVND in the germline V gene (reference sequence). The CDR3 here is CASSGREGRQETQYF. The CDR3 nucleotides read TGTGCCAGTAGTGGGAGGGAGGGCCGTCAGGAGACCCAGTACTTC.

V and J are TRBV6-5 and TRBJ1-1; 7 positions match TRBD1. Per germline, CDR1 MNHEY and CDR2 SVGAGI. V dropped 2 bases and J dropped 4; count of bases not matched to a gene: 1. This CDR3 spans 13 amino acids. The CDR3 DNA sequence: TGTGCCAGCAGTTACCCAGGGGGCACTGAAGCTTTCTTT. Its protein product is CASSYPGGTEAFF.

This rearrangement joins TRBV9 to TRBJ2-1, with a possible D match to TRBD2 (5 bases). The germline V and J ends were trimmed by 3 bases and 4 bases, with 14 bases remaining between them. The CDR3 spans 15 residues. Per germline, CDR1 SGDLS and CDR2 YYNGEE. The CDR3 here is CASSDARRAYNEQFF. The CDR3 bases are TGTGCCAGCAGCGATGCTCGGCGGGCTTACAATGAGCAGTTCTTC.

The V and J genes are TRBV7-2 and TRBJ2-5; D remains unclear. Looked up from germline, CDR1 is SGHTA and CDR2 is FQGNSA. The V gene lost 2 bases and the J gene lost 2 bases, with 9 bases spanning the gap. CDR3 length: 14 residues. The CDR3 DNA is TGTGCCAGCAGCTTAAGGTGGAGACAAGAGACCCAGTACTTC. Residues: CASSLRWRQETQYF.

This chain joins TRBV5-1 and TRBJ2-7, with unresolved D. Germline-derived CDR1 and CDR2 are SGHRS and YFSETQ. The CDR3 totals 14 residues. Trimming stripped 3 bases from V and 2 bases from J, with 12 bases between. Here the CDR3 reads CASSSSLGPYEQYF. CDR3 DNA sequence: TGCGCCAGCAGCTCGTCCCTAGGCCCCTACGAGCAGTACTTC.

This clone was recorded once. The V and J genes are TRBV11-3 and TRBJ1-1; TRBD1 aligns across 7 bases. Germline values: CDR1 SGHNT, CDR2 YENEEA. The junction had 6 bases not matched to a gene; V was cut back by 5 bases and J by 3 bases. This CDR3 spans 14 amino acids. The CDR3 is CASSHRGGDTEAFF. CDR3 in DNA: TGTGCCAGCAGCCACAGGGGTGGGGACACTGAAGCTTTCTTT.

Comments on this clone: Germline and junction disagree at one end, which may indicate a read error. The V gene is TRBV7-7, the J gene TRBJ2-2; tentatively, D is TRBD1 (5 bases). Germline loops: CDR1 SSHAT, CDR2 FNYEAQ (reference sequence). The CDR3 contains 13 residues. The CDR3 DNA follows: TGTGCTAGCAGCCCCAGGGAAACCGGGGAGCTGTTTTTT. This translates into CASSPRETGELFF.

The genes are TRBV4-3 and TRBJ2-1; no clear D. The CDR3 extends over 14 amino acids. With 0 bases removed from V and 6 bases from J, the gap between germline ends came to 9 bases. Germline values: CDR1 LGHNA, CDR2 YSLEER. The CDR3 here is CASSQDLLGNEQFF. As DNA, the CDR3 is TGCGCCAGCAGCCAAGACCTCCTAGGCAATGAGCAGTTCTTC.

The gene calls are TRBV14 and TRBJ2-1; 8 bases are a match to TRBD2. CDR3 length: 16 residues. Trimming took 3 bases from V and 9 from J; bases not matched to a gene: 13. From germline, CDR1 is SGHDN and CDR2 FVKESK. CDR3 DNA: TGTGCCAGCAGCCACCGAGCCCTCGGGGGGGCGGGTGAGCAGTTCTTC. The encoded protein is CASSHRALGGAGEQFF.

The chain joins TRBV7-2 to TRBJ2-7; no definite D call. Trimming left V 1 base short and J 5 bases short, with 9 bases between. The CDR3 is 13 residues long. CDR1 and CDR2 from the germline V gene are SGHTA and FQGNSA. The CDR3 spells CASSLGLFDEQYF. For the CDR3, the DNA is TGTGCCAGCAGCTTAGGACTTTTCGACGAGCAGTACTTC. Full variable domain (missing parts from reference TRBV7-2 and TRBJ2-7): GAGVSQSPSNKVTEKGKDVELRCDPISGHTALYWYRQSLGQGLEFLIYFQGNSAPDKSGLPSDRFSAERTGGSVSTLTIQRTQQEDSAVYLCASSLGLFDEQYFGPGTRLTVT.

This clone was picked up one time. V is TRBV2 and J is TRBJ2-7; the match to TRBD2 covers 12 bases. The V gene end was trimmed by 11 bases and the J gene end by 5 bases; junction bases not matched to a gene: 16. Germline V CDR1 and CDR2: SNHLY, FYNNEI. The CDR3 length is 16 residues. This CDR3 is CAFTGETSGRAHEQYF. For the CDR3, the DNA is TGTGCCTTTACAGGGGAGACTAGCGGGAGAGCCCACGAGCAGTACTTC.

The V and J genes are TRBV11-3 and TRBJ2-1; 9 nucleotides match TRBD1. This CDR3 has 15 residues. V gave up 4 bases and J gave up 3 bases; unmatched junction bases: 4. The germline V gene has CDR1 SGHNT and CDR2 YENEEA. This CDR3 reads CASSSRQGDYNEQFF. The CDR3 nucleotides are TGTGCCAGCAGCTCTCGACAGGGGGACTACAATGAGCAGTTCTTC. The full variable domain, in which reference TRBV11-3 and TRBJ2-1 provide the parts outside the CDR3, is EAGVVQSPRYKIIEKKQPVAFWCNPISGHNTLYWYLQNLGQGPELLIRYENEEAVDDSQLPKDRFSAERLKGVDSTLKIQPAELGDSAVYLCASSSRQGDYNEQFFGPGTRLTVL.

The V call is TRBV7-3, the J call TRBJ2-1; D may match TRBD1 or TRBD2 (5 bases each). The V end was cut by 3 bases, the J end by 10 bases, with 13 bases between. CDR3 length equals 13 residues. In germline, CDR1 is SGHTA, CDR2 FQGTGA. CDR3 sequence (DNA): TGTGCCAGCAGCTTCGGGACGCTGGAGGAGCAGTTCTTC. It encodes CASSFGTLEEQFF. Variable domain in full (rest from reference TRBV7-3 and TRBJ2-1): GAGVSQTPSNKVTEKGKYVELRCDPISGHTALYWYRQSLGQGPEFLIYFQGTGAADDSGLPNDRFFAVRPEGSVSTLKIQRTERGDSAVYLCASSFGTLEEQFFGPGTRLTVL.

The chain carries TRBV7-2 and TRBJ2-5, with D perhaps matching TRBD1 or TRBD2 (5 bases each). Germline CDR1 SGHTA, CDR2 FQGNSA. This CDR3 is built from 16 residues. V was trimmed by 0 bases and J by 1 base, leaving 12 bases between them. CDR3 sequence reads: CASSLAPGQLQETQYF. For the CDR3, the DNA is TGTGCCAGCAGCTTAGCTCCGGGGCAGCTCCAAGAGACCCAGTACTTC.

This clone was counted only a few times. The V call is TRBV9, the J call TRBJ2-7; 7 bases are a match to TRBD1. The germline V gene has CDR1 SGDLS and CDR2 YYNGEE. The CDR3 runs to 15 residues. Trimming removed 3 bases from V and 3 bases from J; junction bases left unmatched: 9. CDR3 in amino acids: CASSARQGGLYEQYF. For the CDR3, the DNA is TGTGCCAGCAGCGCAAGACAGGGTGGGCTCTACGAGCAGTACTTC.

The V and J genes are TRBV10-3 and TRBJ2-3, with 7 bases that match TRBD1. The V and J ends lost 9 bases and 0 bases, in that order; junction bases with no gene match: 9. This CDR3 is built from 15 residues. CDR1 and CDR2 from the germline V gene are ENHRY and SYGVKD. In DNA, the CDR3 is TGTGCCATTGGGCTAAGGGACAGTAGCACAGATACGCAGTATTTT. It yields the protein CAIGLRDSSTDTQYF.

This clone was picked up a small number of times. The chain has TRBV4-1 and TRBJ1-3; D possibly corresponds to TRBD1 (5 bases). Germline V lookup: CDR1 MGHRA, CDR2 YSYEKL. The length of the CDR3 is 15 residues. V lost 0 bases, J lost 2 bases, and 8 bases lay in between. The CDR3 DNA reads as TGCGCCAGCAGCCAAGATCGGGGGGCTGGAAACACCATATATTTT. Amino acids: CASSQDRGAGNTIYF.

V is TRBV5-4 and J is TRBJ2-7; no clear D. V lost 0 bases and J lost 3, with 10 bases in between. This CDR3 is 14 amino acids long. CDR1 SGHNT and CDR2 YYREEE come from the germline V gene (reference sequence). CDR3 sequence (DNA): TGTGCCAGCAGCTTGGCCGGCAGGATCTACGAGCAGTACTTC. Its protein is CASSLAGRIYEQYF.

This clone was seen once. The chain carries TRBV13 and TRBJ2-7; 7 bases line up with TRBD1. This CDR3 spans 14 amino acids. The V segment lost 4 bases and the J segment 6 bases; nucleotides outside the gene matches: 9. The germline V gene encodes CDR1 PRHDT and CDR2 FYEKMQ (reference sequence). The CDR3 DNA sequence: TGTGCCAGCAGCTCCGGACAGGCTTCGGGCGAGCAGTACTTC. Protein sequence: CASSSGQASGEQYF.

This rearrangement joins TRBV13 to TRBJ2-3; 9 nucleotides line up with TRBD2. Germline V gene data show CDR1 as PRHDT and CDR2 as FYEKMQ (reference sequence). V was clipped by 3 bases and J by 1 base; unmatched bases: 2. This CDR3 has 15 residues. As DNA, the CDR3 is TGTGCCAGCAGCTTCCCTAGCGGGGGCACAGATACGCAGTATTTT. This sequence encodes CASSFPSGGTDTQYF.

This clone occurred once. This sequence joins TRBV9 and TRBJ2-6; a possible D gene is TRBD2 (6 bases). V lost 0 bases, J lost 0 bases, and 13 bases lay in between. This CDR3 contains 18 residues. Per germline, CDR1 SGDLS and CDR2 YYNGEE. CDR3 nucleotides: TGTGCCAGCAGCGTAGAGGCAGGGACTCTCTCTGGGGCCAACGTCCTGACTTTC. Residues: CASSVEAGTLSGANVLTF.

This chain links TRBV11-2 with TRBJ1-6; D not certain. This CDR3 region has 13 residues. Germline V gene data show CDR1 as SGHAT and CDR2 as FQNNGV. Deletions cut 2 bases from V and 5 bases from J, with 4 bases between. CDR3 in DNA: TGTGCCAGCAGCTTAAATGATAATTCACCCCTCCACTTT. It translates to CASSLNDNSPLHF.

V usage is TRBV11-2 and J usage is TRBJ2-1; D is undetermined. Germline assignment: CDR1 SGHAT and CDR2 FQNNGV. V lost 2 bases and J lost 10, with 15 bases in between. The CDR3 covers 14 residues. CDR3 sequence: CASSLLPSGPEQFF. The CDR3 coding sequence is TGTGCCAGCAGCTTATTGCCCTCTGGCCCGGAGCAGTTCTTC.

The chain has TRBV5-1 and TRBJ1-2; 7 nucleotides align to TRBD1. V was pared by 1 base and J by 3 bases, with 6 bases of the junction left unmatched. The CDR3 loop spans 15 amino acids. Germline V CDR1 and CDR2: SGHRS, YFSETQ. CDR3 sequence reads: CASSLLRQGDYGYTF. The CDR3 DNA sequence: TGCGCCAGCAGCTTGCTTCGACAGGGCGACTATGGCTACACCTTC. Full variable domain (missing parts from reference TRBV5-1 and TRBJ1-2): KAGVTQTPRYLIKTRGQQVTLSCSPISGHRSVSWYQQTPGQGLQFLFEYFSETQRNKGNFPGRFSGRQFSNSRSEMNVSTLELGDSALYLCASSLLRQGDYGYTFGSGTRLTVV.

This clone was detected once. This chain connects TRBV21-1 to TRBJ2-2; TRBD2, the table's D call, was not compared with the DNA. TRBV21-1 is a listed pseudogene. This CDR3 region has 17 residues. The DNA for the CDR3 is TGTGCCAGCAGCAAAGCTAGCGGGGGGACGAACACCGGGGAGCTGTTTTTT. Translation gives CASSKASGGTNTGELFF.

Only a few counts were recorded for this clone. The CDR3 sequence is CASRVRSGVGTEAFF. The CDR3 coding sequence is TGTGCCAGCAGGGTTCGTTCAGGGGTTGGCACTGAAGCTTTCTTT. The chain has TRBV11-2 and TRBJ1-1; TRBD1 might be the D (6 bases). Per the germline V gene, CDR1 is SGHAT and CDR2 is FQNNGV. The CDR3 is 15 amino acids. Trimming removed 6 bases at V and 4 bases at J, with 18 bases between.

The chain combines TRBV6-5 with TRBJ2-3; no reliable D call. This CDR3 contains 12 residues. V gave up 8 bases and J gave up 3 bases, with 9 bases separating them. Per the germline V gene, CDR1 is MNHEY and CDR2 is SVGAGI. This chain's CDR3 is CASSLGTDTQYF. The CDR3 coding sequence is TGTGCCAGCTCCCTGGGAACAGATACGCAGTATTTT.

This clone was detected only once. The rearrangement links TRBV2 to TRBJ2-1, with TRBD1 as a possible D gene (6 bases). This CDR3 comprises 15 residues. V gave up 4 bases and J gave up 0 bases, with 10 bases separating them. CDR1 is SNHLY, CDR2 FYNNEI, per germline. The CDR3 sequence is CASSGGRSSYNEQFF. Written as DNA, the CDR3 is TGTGCCAGCAGTGGGGGGCGAAGCTCCTACAATGAGCAGTTCTTC.

J is TRBJ2-5 and V is TRBV19; D gene uncertain. This CDR3 is 18 amino acids long. Germline CDR1 reads LNHDA; CDR2 reads SQIVND (reference sequence). V lost 2 bases to trimming and J lost 1 base, with 20 bases between them. CDR3 protein: CASSIYYGLTPTQETQYF. The CDR3 region has the DNA TGTGCCAGTAGTATATATTACGGTCTGACGCCCACCCAAGAGACCCAGTACTTC.

V and J are TRBV19 and TRBJ1-1; D is uncertain. V gave up 2 bases and J gave up 0 bases, with 10 bases separating them. Germline V gene lookup returns CDR1 LNHDA and CDR2 SQIVND (reference sequence). The CDR3 is 15 residues long. CDR3 sequence reads: CASSIQLLLNTEAFF. The DNA for the CDR3 is TGTGCCAGTAGTATACAGTTACTTTTGAACACTGAAGCTTTCTTT.

This chain joins TRBV5-1 and TRBJ2-1, with 15 bases that match TRBD2. Germline lookup yields CDR1 SGHRS and CDR2 YFSETQ. The CDR3 is 17 residues long. V lost 0 bases to trimming and J lost 4 bases; unmatched junction nucleotides: 2. CDR3 loop: CASSLEGLAGGYNEQFF. CDR3 bases: TGCGCCAGCAGCTTGGAGGGACTAGCGGGGGGTTACAATGAGCAGTTCTTC.